A single sample gave rise to the 2 T cell receptor beta chains below, sequenced in a study of control samples from healthy donors and cancer patients. Generated by immunoSEQ multiplex PCR, the TCRdb table keeps only in-frame clones and is missing some. The table records approximately 160,000 clones, about 91% of them present only once. The sequenced material came from blood. The receptors here all came from a woman aged 40 to 50 in good health.

The chain links TRBV18 to TRBJ1-6; D is ambiguous. CDR3 length: 17 amino acids. Germline CDR1 is KGHSH and CDR2 is LQKENI. The ends were cut back, 1 base at V and 0 bases at J, with 10 bases in the middle. The CDR3 loop is CASSPLSRSSYNSPLHF. CDR3 bases: TGTGCCAGCTCACCACTATCTCGGAGCTCCTATAATTCACCCCTCCACTTT.

The chain carries TRBV12-3 or TRBV12-4 and TRBJ2-1; TRBD2 is a possible D gene (6 bases). V lost 2 bases and J lost 10, with 12 bases in between. The CDR3 loop spans 13 amino acids. The CDR3, as DNA: TGTGCCAGCAGTTTACGTGCTGGGAGGGAGCAGTTCTTC. Its protein is CASSLRAGREQFF.